This is a list of T cell receptor beta chains from one sample in a study of T cells in Graves' hyperthyroidism and ophthalmopathy. TCRdb recomputed calls from the multiplex PCR reads with MiXCR, one row per CDR3 protein. The table includes roughly 420,000 distinct CDR3 sequences, 15% to 19% detected once. What was sequenced was blood. These receptors all stem from a woman aged 18-29 years with Graves' hyperthyroidism. Each CDR3 is given with its conserved first and last residue. Fields, in order: V gene, clone size, J gene, D gene, CDR3 DNA, CDR3 protein. A D gene is named only where the DNA matches it firmly. Size tells how often a clone was seen (once, few, many) or the class of an expanded clone, and some rows leave it out.

v_call: TRBV7-3; clone_size: many; j_call: TRBJ1-6; d_call: NA; cdr3_nt: TGTGCCAGCAGCTTAGGGCAGGGTACTTCACCCCTCCACTTT; cdr3_aa: CASSLGQGTSPLHF
v_call: TRBV25-1; clone_size: NA; j_call: TRBJ2-5; d_call: NA; cdr3_nt: TGTGCCAGCAGTGACCGGACAGAGATACAAGAGACCCAGTACTTC; cdr3_aa: CASSDRTEIQETQYF
v_call: TRBV18; clone_size: many; j_call: TRBJ2-4; d_call: NA; cdr3_nt: TGTGCCAGCTCACCACTAGCCAAAAACATTCAGTACTTC; cdr3_aa: CASSPLAKNIQYF
v_call: TRBV19; clone_size: many; j_call: TRBJ1-2; d_call: TRBD1; cdr3_nt: TGTGCCAGTAGTCCCGGGACAGGGATTAACTATGGCTACACCTTC; cdr3_aa: CASSPGTGINYGYTF
v_call: TRBV18; clone_size: many; j_call: TRBJ1-5; d_call: NA; cdr3_nt: TGTGCCAGCTCACTACAAGCAGTGGATCAGCCCCAGCATTTT; cdr3_aa: CASSLQAVDQPQHF
v_call: TRBV11-1; clone_size: many; j_call: TRBJ2-7; d_call: NA; cdr3_nt: TGTGCCAGCAGCCCCCACCGGGGGAGTCCCTACGAGCAGTACTTC; cdr3_aa: CASSPHRGSPYEQYF
v_call: TRBV4-1; clone_size: many; j_call: TRBJ2-7; d_call: TRBD1; cdr3_nt: TGCGCCAGCAGCCAGACAGGGAACGGGCGTTACGAGCAGTACTTC; cdr3_aa: CASSQTGNGRYEQYF
v_call: TRBV4-2; clone_size: NA; j_call: TRBJ2-5; d_call: NA; cdr3_nt: TGTGCCAGCAGCCAAGATCGACCCCGGGAGACCCGGTACTTC; cdr3_aa: CASSQDRPRETRYF
v_call: TRBV19; clone_size: many; j_call: TRBJ2-7; d_call: NA; cdr3_nt: TGTGCCAGTAGTATAACGTCAGGATCCTACGAGCAGTACTTC; cdr3_aa: CASSITSGSYEQYF
v_call: TRBV6-1; clone_size: many; j_call: TRBJ1-2; d_call: NA; cdr3_nt: TGTGCCAGCAGTGAAACAGCTAACTATGGCTACACCTTC; cdr3_aa: CASSETANYGYTF
v_call: TRBV5-6; clone_size: NA; j_call: TRBJ2-6; d_call: NA; cdr3_nt: TGTGCCAGCAGCTTGTATGGCTCTGGGGCCAACGTCCTGACTTTC; cdr3_aa: CASSLYGSGANVLTF
v_call: TRBV12-3/TRBV12-4; clone_size: NA; j_call: TRBJ1-5; d_call: NA; cdr3_nt: TGTGCCAGCAGCTCCCTCGGGACAACGAATCAGCCCCAGCATTTT; cdr3_aa: CASSSLGTTNQPQHF
v_call: TRBV27; clone_size: few; j_call: TRBJ2-1; d_call: NA; cdr3_nt: TGTGCCAGCAGGCAAGCCGTGGCGGGCCCGTTGTTCTCTGAGCAGTTCTTC; cdr3_aa: CASRQAVAGPLFSEQFF
v_call: TRBV19; clone_size: many; j_call: TRBJ1-2; d_call: TRBD1; cdr3_nt: TGTGCCAGTAGTATAGACACAGGGGGGATAGGCTATGGCTACACCTTC; cdr3_aa: CASSIDTGGIGYGYTF
v_call: TRBV4-1; clone_size: many; j_call: TRBJ2-5; d_call: TRBD1; cdr3_nt: TGCGCCAGCAGCCACAGAACCGGGACAGTCCAAGAGACCCAGTACTTC; cdr3_aa: CASSHRTGTVQETQYF
v_call: TRBV7-2; clone_size: many; j_call: TRBJ2-2; d_call: NA; cdr3_nt: TGTGCCAGCAGCTTAAAACCCCCGACAGGCCCGAACACCGGGGAGCTGTTTTTT; cdr3_aa: CASSLKPPTGPNTGELFF
v_call: TRBV2; clone_size: many; j_call: TRBJ1-2; d_call: NA; cdr3_nt: TGTGCCAGCAGCGAAGAGACGACATTAATCTATGGCTACACCTTC; cdr3_aa: CASSEETTLIYGYTF
v_call: TRBV6-5; clone_size: many; j_call: TRBJ1-3; d_call: NA; cdr3_nt: TGTGCCAGCAGTTACCAGCGGGGCCCCAGAAACGCCATATATTTT; cdr3_aa: CASSYQRGPRNAIYF
v_call: TRBV12-3/TRBV12-4; clone_size: many; j_call: TRBJ1-2; d_call: NA; cdr3_nt: TGTGCCAGCACCCCAGGGCTGCTAGCTCATGCTAGTGGCTACACCTTC; cdr3_aa: CASTPGLLAHASGYTF
v_call: TRBV5-1; clone_size: many; j_call: TRBJ2-5; d_call: TRBD2; cdr3_nt: TGCGCCAGCAGCAGCACTAGCGGACGGGAGACCCAGTACTTC; cdr3_aa: CASSSTSGRETQYF
v_call: TRBV2; clone_size: many; j_call: TRBJ2-7; d_call: NA; cdr3_nt: TGTGCCAGCAGTCCCAGGGGGGCCTACGAGCAGTACTTC; cdr3_aa: CASSPRGAYEQYF
v_call: TRBV12-3/TRBV12-4; clone_size: many; j_call: TRBJ2-4; d_call: NA; cdr3_nt: TGTGCCAGCAGGCCGAATTATCGGGACATTCAGTACTTC; cdr3_aa: CASRPNYRDIQYF
v_call: TRBV3-1; clone_size: many; j_call: TRBJ2-3; d_call: TRBD1; cdr3_nt: TGTGCCAGCAGCCAAGATGAGGGGGCTACAGATACGCAGTATTTT; cdr3_aa: CASSQDEGATDTQYF
v_call: TRBV7-6; clone_size: NA; j_call: TRBJ2-1; d_call: NA; cdr3_nt: TGTGCCAGCAGCTTAAGGCTGGGCGACAATGAGCAGTTCTTC; cdr3_aa: CASSLRLGDNEQFF
v_call: TRBV3-1; clone_size: many; j_call: TRBJ2-5; d_call: TRBD2; cdr3_nt: TGTGCCAGCAGCTCTAGCGGGGCCCAAGAGACCCAGTACTTC; cdr3_aa: CASSSSGAQETQYF
v_call: TRBV12-3/TRBV12-4; clone_size: many; j_call: TRBJ2-7; d_call: TRBD1; cdr3_nt: TGTGCCAGCAGCCTCGGGACAGGGGGCAGGAACGAGCAGTACTTC; cdr3_aa: CASSLGTGGRNEQYF
v_call: TRBV12-3/TRBV12-4; clone_size: many; j_call: TRBJ1-5; d_call: NA; cdr3_nt: TGTGCCAGCAGTTTCACAATGGAACAGCCCCAGCATTTT; cdr3_aa: CASSFTMEQPQHF
v_call: TRBV20-1; clone_size: NA; j_call: TRBJ2-3; d_call: NA; cdr3_nt: TGTAGCTTTTGGGGCACAGATACGCAGTATTTT; cdr3_aa: CSFWGTDTQYF
v_call: TRBV4-1; clone_size: few; j_call: TRBJ1-2; d_call: NA; cdr3_nt: TGCGCCAGCAGCCAAGAAATCGGACTAAACTATGGCTACACCTTC; cdr3_aa: CASSQEIGLNYGYTF
v_call: TRBV2; clone_size: many; j_call: TRBJ2-1; d_call: TRBD2; cdr3_nt: TGTGCCAGCATGAGACTAGCGGTCAATGAGCAGTTCTTC; cdr3_aa: CASMRLAVNEQFF
v_call: TRBV6-1; clone_size: many; j_call: TRBJ2-5; d_call: NA; cdr3_nt: TGTGCCAGCAGTGAACAGTCTCTAGAGACCCAGTACTTC; cdr3_aa: CASSEQSLETQYF
v_call: TRBV12-3/TRBV12-4; clone_size: many; j_call: TRBJ1-5; d_call: NA; cdr3_nt: TGTGCCAGCAGTTTCCTCTCTATGCTACAGGCGGTTAATAATCAGCCCCAGCATTTT; cdr3_aa: CASSFLSMLQAVNNQPQHF
v_call: TRBV11-2; clone_size: many; j_call: TRBJ1-1; d_call: NA; cdr3_nt: TGTGCCAGCAGCTTCGTAGGAATCAACACTGAAGCTTTCTTT; cdr3_aa: CASSFVGINTEAFF
v_call: TRBV4-1; clone_size: few; j_call: TRBJ2-5; d_call: TRBD2; cdr3_nt: TGCGCCAGCAGCCAAGGGGTTAGCGGGGGGTGGGAGACCCAGTACTTC; cdr3_aa: CASSQGVSGGWETQYF
v_call: TRBV7-9; clone_size: many; j_call: TRBJ2-2; d_call: NA; cdr3_nt: TGTGCCAGCAGCTTGCCCTCCGCGGGACCGAACACCGGGGAGCTGTTTTTT; cdr3_aa: CASSLPSAGPNTGELFF
v_call: TRBV2; clone_size: many; j_call: TRBJ2-7; d_call: TRBD1; cdr3_nt: TGTGCCAGCAGTGAAGGGACAGGGAACGACGAGCAGTACTTC; cdr3_aa: CASSEGTGNDEQYF
v_call: TRBV7-9; clone_size: few; j_call: TRBJ2-1; d_call: TRBD2; cdr3_nt: TGTGCCAGCAGGGGCCTAGCGGGAGGGCCGTATGAGCAGTTCTTC; cdr3_aa: CASRGLAGGPYEQFF
v_call: TRBV2; clone_size: many; j_call: TRBJ2-5; d_call: TRBD2; cdr3_nt: TGTGCCAGCAGTGAAGATCTAGCGGGAGTGGGTCAAGAGACCCAGTACTTC; cdr3_aa: CASSEDLAGVGQETQYF
v_call: TRBV10-3; clone_size: many; j_call: TRBJ1-4; d_call: NA; cdr3_nt: TGTGCCATCAGTGCGGGGGGCGGTGGCGAAAAACTGTTTTTT; cdr3_aa: CAISAGGGGEKLFF
v_call: TRBV12-3/TRBV12-4; clone_size: many; j_call: TRBJ2-2; d_call: NA; cdr3_nt: TGTGCTAGCAGCTTTGGGGGGCCTAGCACCGGGGAGCTGTTTTTT; cdr3_aa: CASSFGGPSTGELFF
v_call: TRBV12-3/TRBV12-4; clone_size: many; j_call: TRBJ2-2; d_call: NA; cdr3_nt: TGTGCCAGCAGACAGCGGCAGGACACCGGGGAGCTGTTTTTT; cdr3_aa: CASRQRQDTGELFF
v_call: TRBV7-9; clone_size: many; j_call: TRBJ2-5; d_call: TRBD2; cdr3_nt: TGTGCCAGCAGCTCGTGGATTATAGCGGGGGGCCAAGAGACCCAGTACTTC; cdr3_aa: CASSSWIIAGGQETQYF
v_call: TRBV6-1; clone_size: many; j_call: TRBJ1-2; d_call: TRBD1; cdr3_nt: TGTGCCAGCAAGAGAACAGGGGGCGGGGATGGCTACACCTTC; cdr3_aa: CASKRTGGGDGYTF
v_call: TRBV13; clone_size: many; j_call: TRBJ1-1; d_call: NA; cdr3_nt: TGTGCCACCCGGACGGGCCGGGAGACTGAAGCTTTCTTT; cdr3_aa: CATRTGRETEAFF
v_call: TRBV12-3/TRBV12-4; clone_size: few; j_call: TRBJ2-7; d_call: NA; cdr3_nt: TGTGCCAGCAGCGTCAGACATGGTGTTTTCTCCTACGAGCAGTACTTC; cdr3_aa: CASSVRHGVFSYEQYF
v_call: TRBV20-1; clone_size: NA; j_call: TRBJ1-2; d_call: NA; cdr3_nt: TGCAGTGCTAGAGACCCGGGACGAGCTAACTATGGCTACACCTTC; cdr3_aa: CSARDPGRANYGYTF
v_call: TRBV7-6; clone_size: many; j_call: TRBJ1-2; d_call: NA; cdr3_nt: TGTGCCAGCAGCCCCGGGACACTGGATGGCTACACCTTC; cdr3_aa: CASSPGTLDGYTF
v_call: TRBV7-3; clone_size: NA; j_call: TRBJ2-3; d_call: NA; cdr3_nt: TGTGCCAGCAGCTCTAGGGGGGACGGGGATACGCAGTATTTT; cdr3_aa: CASSSRGDGDTQYF
v_call: TRBV28; clone_size: many; j_call: TRBJ2-7; d_call: NA; cdr3_nt: TGTGCCAGCAGTTGGGACTCCTACGAGCAGTACTTC; cdr3_aa: CASSWDSYEQYF
v_call: TRBV3-1; clone_size: many; j_call: TRBJ2-5; d_call: NA; cdr3_nt: TGTGCCAGCAGCCAAGATCGGGGGAGACTTAAAGAGACCCAGTACTTC; cdr3_aa: CASSQDRGRLKETQYF
v_call: TRBV12-5; clone_size: few; j_call: TRBJ2-2; d_call: NA; cdr3_nt: TGTGCTAGTGTGGAACGGAACACCGGGGAGCTGTTTTTT; cdr3_aa: CASVERNTGELFF
v_call: TRBV6-1; clone_size: many; j_call: TRBJ2-7; d_call: NA; cdr3_nt: TGTGCCAGCAGTGAAGCGCTTGGGTGGGAGCAGTACTTC; cdr3_aa: CASSEALGWEQYF
v_call: TRBV5-1; clone_size: many; j_call: TRBJ2-6; d_call: NA; cdr3_nt: TGCGCCAGCAGCGAGCGAATAACAAGCTCTGGGGCCAACGTCCTGACTTTC; cdr3_aa: CASSERITSSGANVLTF
v_call: TRBV18; clone_size: many; j_call: TRBJ2-3; d_call: TRBD2; cdr3_nt: TGTGCCAGCTGGCGGGGAAGCGGGAGTCCGACAGATACGCAGTATTTT; cdr3_aa: CASWRGSGSPTDTQYF